This TCR beta chain was observed in a study of shared clonotypes between healthy human individuals. Study overall: For every donor, three CD4 naive, three CD4 memory, two CD8 naive and one CD8 memory plates were used.

The assay was carried out at the deep level. Profiled with immunoSEQ multiplex PCR; TCRdb holds only in-frame clones, not every one. The data show hundreds of thousands of clones, around four fifths seen once. This CDR3 comprises 12 residues. V gave up 4 bases and J gave up 10 bases, with 12 bases separating them. The germline V gene encodes CDR1 MDHEN and CDR2 SYDVKM. Study-level points and caveats: Despite large depth, sorted-subset datasets appeared incompletely sequenced. An expected dependence of interdonor clonotype sharing on sequencing depth was noted.

Details on this clone: Its matching antigen is unknown.

The TCR sequence derives from a woman in her 30s in good health. The material sequenced was memory CD4+ T cells sorted from blood. As for subset: CD45RA-negative fraction. The V call is TRBV28, the J call TRBJ2-3; D unclear. The CDR3 nucleotides are TGTGCCAGCAGTTCTCAGGAATTGGCGCAGTATTTT. Translating gives CASSSQELAQYF. Drawing the rest from reference TRBV28 and TRBJ2-3, the complete variable domain is DVKVTQSSRYLVKRTGEKVFLECVQDMDHENMFWYRQDPGLGLRLIYFSYDVKMKEKGDIPEGYSVSREKKERFSLILESASTNQTSMYLCASSSQELAQYFGPGTRLTVL.